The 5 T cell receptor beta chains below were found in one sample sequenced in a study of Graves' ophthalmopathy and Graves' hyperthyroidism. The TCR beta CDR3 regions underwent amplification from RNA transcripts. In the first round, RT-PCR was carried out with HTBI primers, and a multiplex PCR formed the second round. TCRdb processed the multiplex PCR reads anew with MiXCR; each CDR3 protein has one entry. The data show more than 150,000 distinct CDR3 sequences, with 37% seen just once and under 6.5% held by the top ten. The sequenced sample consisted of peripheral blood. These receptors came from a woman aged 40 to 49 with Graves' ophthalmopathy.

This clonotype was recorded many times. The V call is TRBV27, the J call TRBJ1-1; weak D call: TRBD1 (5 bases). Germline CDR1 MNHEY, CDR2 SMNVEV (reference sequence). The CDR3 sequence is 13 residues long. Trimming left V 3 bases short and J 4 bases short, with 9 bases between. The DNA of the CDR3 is TGTGCCAGCAGTTTCTGGGGGGGCACTGAAGCTTTCTTT. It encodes CASSFWGGTEAFF.

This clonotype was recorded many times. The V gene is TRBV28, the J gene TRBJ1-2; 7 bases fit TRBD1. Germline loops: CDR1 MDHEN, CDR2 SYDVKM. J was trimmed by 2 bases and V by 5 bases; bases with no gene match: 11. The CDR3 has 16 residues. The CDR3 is CASSPQQPGQNYGYTF. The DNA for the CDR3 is TGTGCCAGCAGTCCACAACAACCGGGACAGAACTATGGCTACACCTTC.

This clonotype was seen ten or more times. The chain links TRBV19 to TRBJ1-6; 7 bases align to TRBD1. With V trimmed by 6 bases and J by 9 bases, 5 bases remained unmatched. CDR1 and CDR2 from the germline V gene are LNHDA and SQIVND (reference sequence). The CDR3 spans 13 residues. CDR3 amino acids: CASSEGQISPLHF. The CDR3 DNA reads TGTGCCAGTAGCGAGGGACAGATTTCACCCCTCCACTTT.

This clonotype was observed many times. In nucleotides, the CDR3 is TGTGCCAGCAGCCAAGATGCGCGGGAGGGCCTTGGGACCCAGTACTTC. This sequence encodes CASSQDAREGLGTQYF. The chain couples TRBV4-2 to TRBJ2-5, with 9 bases matching TRBD2. After removal of 0 bases from V and 7 bases from J, the junction contained 9 bases not matched to a gene. Germline V gene data show CDR1 as LGHNA and CDR2 as YNFKEQ. The CDR3 loop spans 16 amino acids.

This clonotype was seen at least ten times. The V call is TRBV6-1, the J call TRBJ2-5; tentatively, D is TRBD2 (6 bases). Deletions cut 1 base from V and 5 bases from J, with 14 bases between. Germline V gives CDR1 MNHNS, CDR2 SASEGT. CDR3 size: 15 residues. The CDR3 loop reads CASSEGSGGWETQYF. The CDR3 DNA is TGTGCCAGCAGTGAAGGGTCAGGAGGGTGGGAGACCCAGTACTTC.